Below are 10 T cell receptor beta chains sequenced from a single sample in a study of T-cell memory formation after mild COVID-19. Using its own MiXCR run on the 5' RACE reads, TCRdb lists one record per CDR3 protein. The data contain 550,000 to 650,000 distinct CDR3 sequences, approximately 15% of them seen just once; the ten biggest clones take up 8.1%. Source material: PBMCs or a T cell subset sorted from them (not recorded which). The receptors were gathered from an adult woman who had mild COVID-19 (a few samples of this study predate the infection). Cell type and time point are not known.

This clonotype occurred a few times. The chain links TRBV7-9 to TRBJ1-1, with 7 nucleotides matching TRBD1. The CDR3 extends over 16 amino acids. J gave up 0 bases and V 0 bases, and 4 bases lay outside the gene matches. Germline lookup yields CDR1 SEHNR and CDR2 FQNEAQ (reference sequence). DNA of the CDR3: TGTGCCAGCAGCTTAGCGGACAGGCCGCTGAACACTGAAGCTTTCTTT. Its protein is CASSLADRPLNTEAFF.

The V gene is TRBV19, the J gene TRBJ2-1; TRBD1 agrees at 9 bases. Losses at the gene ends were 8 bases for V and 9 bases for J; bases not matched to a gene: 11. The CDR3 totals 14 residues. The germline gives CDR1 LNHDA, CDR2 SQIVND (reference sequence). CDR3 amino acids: CASSEGQGETEQFF. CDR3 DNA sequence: TGTGCCAGTTCGGAGGGACAGGGCGAGACTGAGCAGTTCTTC.

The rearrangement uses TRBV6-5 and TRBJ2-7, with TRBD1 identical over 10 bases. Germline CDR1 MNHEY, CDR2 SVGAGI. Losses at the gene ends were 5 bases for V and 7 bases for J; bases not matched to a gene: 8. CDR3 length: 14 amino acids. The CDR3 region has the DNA TGTGCCAGCAGTCCTGGGACAGGGGAGAGGGAGCAGTACTTC. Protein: CASSPGTGEREQYF.

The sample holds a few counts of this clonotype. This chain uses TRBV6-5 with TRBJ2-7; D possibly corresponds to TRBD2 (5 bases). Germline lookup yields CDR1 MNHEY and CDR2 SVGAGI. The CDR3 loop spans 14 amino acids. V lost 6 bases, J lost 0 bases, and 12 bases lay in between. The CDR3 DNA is TGTGCCAGCAGCTCGGGGTCCTACTCCTACGAGCAGTACTTC. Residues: CASSSGSYSYEQYF.

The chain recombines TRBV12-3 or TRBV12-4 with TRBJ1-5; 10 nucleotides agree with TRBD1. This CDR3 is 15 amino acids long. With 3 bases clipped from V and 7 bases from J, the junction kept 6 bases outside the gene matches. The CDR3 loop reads CASSLGTGVAQPQHF. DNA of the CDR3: TGTGCCAGCAGTTTGGGGACAGGGGTTGCGCAGCCCCAGCATTTT.

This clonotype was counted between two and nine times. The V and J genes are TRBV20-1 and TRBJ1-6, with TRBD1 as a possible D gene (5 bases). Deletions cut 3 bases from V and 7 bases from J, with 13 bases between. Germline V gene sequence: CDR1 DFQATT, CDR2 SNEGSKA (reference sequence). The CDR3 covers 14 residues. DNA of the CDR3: TGCAGTGCTAGGACGACCAGGGAAAATTCACCCCTCCACTTT. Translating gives CSARTTRENSPLHF.

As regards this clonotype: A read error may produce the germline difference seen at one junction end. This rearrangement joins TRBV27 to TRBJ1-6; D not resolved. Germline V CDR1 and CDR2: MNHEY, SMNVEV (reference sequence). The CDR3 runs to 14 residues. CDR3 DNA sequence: TGTGCCAGCTCAACGAGCTCCTATAATTCACCCCTCAACTTT. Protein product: CASSTSSYNSPLNF.

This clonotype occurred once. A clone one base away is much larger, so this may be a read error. In DNA, the CDR3 is TGTGACAGCAGCTCCGGCGGGGGTTTAGCTTTCTTT. Its translation is CDSSSGGGLAFF. The chain combines TRBV12-3 or TRBV12-4 with TRBJ1-1; a weak D match, TRBD1 (5 bases). The CDR3 is made up of 12 amino acids.

The CDR3 bases are TGCGCCAGCAGCCAAGATTATAGACGGAATGAGCAGTTCTTC. Amino acids: CASSQDYRRNEQFF. This rearrangement joins TRBV4-3 to TRBJ2-1; D gene ambiguous. Trimming removed 0 bases at V and 7 bases at J, with 10 bases between. The CDR3 is 14 residues long. In germline, CDR1 is LGHNA, CDR2 YSLEER.

The CDR3 coding sequence is TGTGCCACCAGTGAATTCGGACAGGGTGGCGCCACCGGGGAGCTGTTTTTT. It specifies CATSEFGQGGATGELFF. The gene calls are TRBV24-1 and TRBJ2-2, with 8 bases lining up with TRBD1. Trimming took 4 bases from V and 4 from J; bases not matched to a gene: 10. Per the germline V gene, CDR1 is KGHDR and CDR2 is SFDVKD. The length of the CDR3 is 17 residues.